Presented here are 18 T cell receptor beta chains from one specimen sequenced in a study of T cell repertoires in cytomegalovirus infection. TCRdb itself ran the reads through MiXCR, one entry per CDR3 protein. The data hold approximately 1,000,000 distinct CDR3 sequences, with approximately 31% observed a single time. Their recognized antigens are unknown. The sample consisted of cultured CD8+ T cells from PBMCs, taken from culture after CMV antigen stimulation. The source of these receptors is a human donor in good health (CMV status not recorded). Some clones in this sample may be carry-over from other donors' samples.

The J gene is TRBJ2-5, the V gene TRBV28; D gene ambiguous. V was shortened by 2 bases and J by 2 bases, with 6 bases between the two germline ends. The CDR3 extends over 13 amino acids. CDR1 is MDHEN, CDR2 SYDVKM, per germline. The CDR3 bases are TGTGCCAGCAGTTTAGCGGAACAAGAGACCCAGTACTTC. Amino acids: CASSLAEQETQYF.

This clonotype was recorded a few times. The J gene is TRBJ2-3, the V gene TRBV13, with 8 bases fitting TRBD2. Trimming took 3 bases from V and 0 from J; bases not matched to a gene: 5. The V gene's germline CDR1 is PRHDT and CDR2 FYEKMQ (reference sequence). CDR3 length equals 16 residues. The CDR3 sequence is CASSFLQRGSTDTQYF. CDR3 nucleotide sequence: TGTGCCAGCAGCTTCCTTCAGCGGGGGAGCACAGATACGCAGTATTTT.

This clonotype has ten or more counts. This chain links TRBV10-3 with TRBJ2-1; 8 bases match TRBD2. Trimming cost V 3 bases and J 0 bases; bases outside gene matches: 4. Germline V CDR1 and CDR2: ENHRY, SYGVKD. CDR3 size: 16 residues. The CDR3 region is CAISDDSGSSYNEQFF. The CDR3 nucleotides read TGTGCCATCAGTGATGACAGCGGGAGCTCCTACAATGAGCAGTTCTTC.

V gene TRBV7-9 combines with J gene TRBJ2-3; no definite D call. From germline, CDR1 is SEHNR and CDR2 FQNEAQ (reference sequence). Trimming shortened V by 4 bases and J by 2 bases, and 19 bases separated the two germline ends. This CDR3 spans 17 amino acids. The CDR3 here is CASSYNSEDSDTDTQYF. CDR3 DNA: TGTGCCAGCAGCTACAACAGTGAGGATTCCGACACAGATACGCAGTATTTT.

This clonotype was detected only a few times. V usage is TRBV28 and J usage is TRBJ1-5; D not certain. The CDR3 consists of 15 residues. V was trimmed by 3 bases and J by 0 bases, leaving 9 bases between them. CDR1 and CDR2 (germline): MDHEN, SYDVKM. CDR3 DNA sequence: TGTGCCAGCAGTTTCCCCCGGGGTAGCAATCAGCCCCAGCATTTT. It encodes CASSFPRGSNQPQHF.

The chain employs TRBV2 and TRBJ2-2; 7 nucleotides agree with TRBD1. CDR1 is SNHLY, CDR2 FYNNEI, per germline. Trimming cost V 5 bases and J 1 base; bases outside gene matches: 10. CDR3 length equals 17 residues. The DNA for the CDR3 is TGTGCCAGCAGTTTCCCTCTCGGGGACAGGAACACCGGGGAGCTGTTTTTT. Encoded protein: CASSFPLGDRNTGELFF.

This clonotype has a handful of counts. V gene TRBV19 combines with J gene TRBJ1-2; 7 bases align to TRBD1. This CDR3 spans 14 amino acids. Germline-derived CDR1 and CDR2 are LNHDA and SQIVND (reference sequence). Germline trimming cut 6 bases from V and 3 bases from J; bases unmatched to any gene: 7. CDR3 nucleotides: TGTGCCAGTAGCGACAGGGCGAACTACTATGGCTACACCTTC. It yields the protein CASSDRANYYGYTF.

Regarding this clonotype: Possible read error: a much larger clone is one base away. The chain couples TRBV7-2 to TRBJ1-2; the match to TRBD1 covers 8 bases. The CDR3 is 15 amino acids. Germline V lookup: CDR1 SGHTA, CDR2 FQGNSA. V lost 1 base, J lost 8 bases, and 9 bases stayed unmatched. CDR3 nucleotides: TGTGCCAGCAGCTTAGGGCCAGGGGGCACATCGGGCTACACCTTC. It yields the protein CASSLGPGGTSGYTF.

The CDR3 loop is CASSQGFSYNEQFF. CDR3 nucleotide sequence: TGTGCCAGCTCCCAGGGTTTCTCCTACAATGAGCAGTTCTTC. The chain combines TRBV18 with TRBJ2-1, with D perhaps TRBD1 (5 bases). The CDR3 consists of 14 residues. Trimming removed 6 bases at V and 0 bases at J, with 9 bases between. Germline-derived CDR1 and CDR2 are KGHSH and LQKENI.

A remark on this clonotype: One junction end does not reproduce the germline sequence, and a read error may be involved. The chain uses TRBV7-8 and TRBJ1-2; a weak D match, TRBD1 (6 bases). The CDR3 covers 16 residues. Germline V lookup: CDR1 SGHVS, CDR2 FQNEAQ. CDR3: CASSLGKGGSRDGCTF. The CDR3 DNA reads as TGTGCCAGCAGCTTAGGCAAGGGGGGGTCACGAGATGGCTGCACCTTC.

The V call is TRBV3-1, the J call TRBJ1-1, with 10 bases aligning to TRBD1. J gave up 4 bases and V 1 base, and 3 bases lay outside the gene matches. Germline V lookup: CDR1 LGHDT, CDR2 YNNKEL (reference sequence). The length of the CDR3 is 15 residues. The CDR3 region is CASSQGQGAATEAFF. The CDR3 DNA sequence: TGTGCCAGCAGCCAAGGACAGGGGGCGGCCACTGAAGCTTTCTTT. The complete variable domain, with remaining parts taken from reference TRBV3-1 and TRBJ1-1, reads DTAVSQTPKYLVTQMGNDKSIKCEQNLGHDTMYWYKQDSKKFLKIMFSYNNKELIINETVPNRFSPKSPDKAHLNLHINSLELGDSAVYFCASSQGQGAATEAFFGQGTRLTVV.

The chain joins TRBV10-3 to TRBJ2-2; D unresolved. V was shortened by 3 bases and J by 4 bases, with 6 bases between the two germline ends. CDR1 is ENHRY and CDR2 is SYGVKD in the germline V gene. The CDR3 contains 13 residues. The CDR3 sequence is CAISDTGTGELFF. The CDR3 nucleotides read TGTGCCATCAGTGATACGGGCACCGGGGAGCTGTTTTTT.

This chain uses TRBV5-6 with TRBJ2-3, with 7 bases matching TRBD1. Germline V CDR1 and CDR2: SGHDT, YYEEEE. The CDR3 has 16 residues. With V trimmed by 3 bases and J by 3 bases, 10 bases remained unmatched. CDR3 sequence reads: CASSYDRAIGTDTQYF. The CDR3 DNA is TGTGCCAGCAGCTACGACAGGGCGATAGGGACAGATACGCAGTATTTT.

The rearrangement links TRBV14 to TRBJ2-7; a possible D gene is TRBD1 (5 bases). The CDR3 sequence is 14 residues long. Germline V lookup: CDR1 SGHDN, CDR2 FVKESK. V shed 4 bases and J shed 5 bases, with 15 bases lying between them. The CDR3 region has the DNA TGTGCCAGCAGCCCCAGGGAAGGGTCGAACGAGCAGTACGTC. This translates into CASSPREGSNEQYV.

CDR3 amino acids: CASGFDLSLSTDTQYF. The CDR3, as DNA: TGTGCTAGTGGTTTCGACCTGAGCCTTAGCACAGATACGCAGTATTTT. The chain links TRBV12-5 to TRBJ2-3, with no clear D. Trimming cost V 3 bases and J 0 bases, with 13 bases left between them. The CDR3 length is 16 residues. Germline V gene lookup returns CDR1 LGHNT and CDR2 FRNRAP. Combining the CDR3 with reference TRBV12-5 and TRBJ2-3 gives the whole variable domain DARVTQTPRHKVTEMGQEVTMRCQPILGHNTVFWYRQTMMQGLELLAYFRNRAPLDDSGMPKDRFSAEMPDATLATLKIQPSEPRDSAVYFCASGFDLSLSTDTQYFGPGTRLTVL.

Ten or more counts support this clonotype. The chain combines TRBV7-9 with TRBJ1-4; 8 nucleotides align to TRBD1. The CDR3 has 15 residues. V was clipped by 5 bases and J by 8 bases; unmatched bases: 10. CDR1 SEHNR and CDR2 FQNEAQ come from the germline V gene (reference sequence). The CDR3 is CASSLPQGAGEKLFF. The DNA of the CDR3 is TGTGCCAGCAGCCTTCCTCAGGGGGCTGGCGAAAAACTGTTTTTT.

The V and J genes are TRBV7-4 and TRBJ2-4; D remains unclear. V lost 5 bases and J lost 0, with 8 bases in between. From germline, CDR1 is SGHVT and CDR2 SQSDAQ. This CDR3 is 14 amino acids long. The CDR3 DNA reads TGTGCCAGCAGCCAAGCCTTAGCCAAAAACATTCAGTACTTC. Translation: CASSQALAKNIQYF. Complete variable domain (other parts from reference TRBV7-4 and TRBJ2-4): GAGVSQSPRYKVAKRGRDVALRCDSISGHVTLYWYRQTLGQGSEVLTYSQSDAQRDKSGRPSGRFSAERPERSVSTLKIQRTEQGDSAVYLCASSQALAKNIQYFGAGTRLSVL.

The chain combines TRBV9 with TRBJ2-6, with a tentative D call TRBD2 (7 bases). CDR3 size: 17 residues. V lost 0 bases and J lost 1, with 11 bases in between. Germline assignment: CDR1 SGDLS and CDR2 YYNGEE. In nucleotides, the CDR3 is TGTGCCAGCAGCGTAGGTAGGGGGGGGTCTGGGGCCAACGTCCTGACTTTC. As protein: CASSVGRGGSGANVLTF.